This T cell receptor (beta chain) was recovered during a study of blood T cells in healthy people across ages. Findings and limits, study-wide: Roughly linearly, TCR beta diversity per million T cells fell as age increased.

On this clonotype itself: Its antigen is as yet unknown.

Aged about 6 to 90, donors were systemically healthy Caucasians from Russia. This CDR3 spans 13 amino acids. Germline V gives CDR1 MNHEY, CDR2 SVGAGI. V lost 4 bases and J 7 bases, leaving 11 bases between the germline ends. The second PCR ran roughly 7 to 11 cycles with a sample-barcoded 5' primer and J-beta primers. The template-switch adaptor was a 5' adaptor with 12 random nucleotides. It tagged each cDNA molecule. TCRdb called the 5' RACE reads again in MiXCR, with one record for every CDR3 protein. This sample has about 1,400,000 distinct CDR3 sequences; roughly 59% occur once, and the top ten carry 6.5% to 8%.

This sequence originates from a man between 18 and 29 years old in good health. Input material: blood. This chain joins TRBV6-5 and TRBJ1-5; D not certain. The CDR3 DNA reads TGTGCCAGCAGTTTCAAGGGCGGCCAGCCCCAGCATTTT. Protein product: CASSFKGGQPQHF.